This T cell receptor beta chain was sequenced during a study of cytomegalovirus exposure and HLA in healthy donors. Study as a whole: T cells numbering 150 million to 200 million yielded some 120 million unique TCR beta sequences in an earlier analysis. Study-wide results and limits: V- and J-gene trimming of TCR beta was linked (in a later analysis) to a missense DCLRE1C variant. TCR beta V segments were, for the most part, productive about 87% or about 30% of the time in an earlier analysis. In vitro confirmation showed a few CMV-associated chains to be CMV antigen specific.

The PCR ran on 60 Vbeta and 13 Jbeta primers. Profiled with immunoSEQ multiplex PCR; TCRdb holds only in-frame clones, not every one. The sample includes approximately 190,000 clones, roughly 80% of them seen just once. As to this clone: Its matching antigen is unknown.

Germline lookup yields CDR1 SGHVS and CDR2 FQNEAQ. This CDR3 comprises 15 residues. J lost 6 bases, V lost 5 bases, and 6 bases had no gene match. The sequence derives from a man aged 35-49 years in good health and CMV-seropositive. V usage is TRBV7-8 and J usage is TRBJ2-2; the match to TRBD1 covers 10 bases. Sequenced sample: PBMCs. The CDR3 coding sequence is TGTGCCAGCAGCGTACGACAGGGGGCCGCCGGGGAGCTGTTTTTT. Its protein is CASSVRQGAAGELFF.